These 13 T cell receptor beta chains came from one sample sequenced in a study of blood T cell repertoires in COVID-19. Sequencing used immunoSEQ multiplex PCR; TCRdb keeps in-frame clones, though not all of them. Among some 90,000 clones listed, 80% were seen once. Sequenced material: peripheral blood. The receptor set was obtained from a human donor in a cohort sampled during active COVID-19.

The gene calls are TRBV19 and TRBJ1-3; D possibly corresponds to TRBD1 (6 bases). V was clipped by 4 bases and J by 1 base, with 14 bases between them. Germline CDR1 is LNHDA and CDR2 is SQIVND (reference sequence). The CDR3 is made up of 16 amino acids. The CDR3 reads CASSTFRTESGNTIYF. For the CDR3, the DNA is TGTGCCAGTAGTACCTTCCGGACAGAATCTGGAAACACCATATATTTT. Full variable domain (missing parts from reference TRBV19 and TRBJ1-3): DGGITQSPKYLFRKEGQNVTLSCEQNLNHDAMYWYRQDPGQGLRLIYYSQIVNDFQKGDIAEGYSVSREKKESFPLTVTSAQKNPTAFYLCASSTFRTESGNTIYFGEGSWLTVV.

V and J are TRBV3-1 (or the pseudogene TRBV3-2) and TRBJ2-7; TRBD2 matches 14 bases. Germline V lookup: CDR1 LGHDT, CDR2 YNNKEL (reference sequence). CDR3 size: 17 residues. J was trimmed by 3 bases and V by 6 bases; bases with no gene match: 10. The DNA for the CDR3 is TGTGCCAGCAGTAGACAGGGACTAGCGGGAGTAGACTACGAGCAGTACTTC. Its translation: CASSRQGLAGVDYEQYF.

The genes are TRBV4-1 and TRBJ2-7; 7 bases are shared with TRBD2. The CDR3 spans 13 residues. With 4 bases clipped from V and 7 bases from J, the junction kept 7 bases outside the gene matches. CDR1 is MGHRA, CDR2 YSYEKL, per germline. Here the CDR3 reads CASSRWGGEEQYF. Here the CDR3 DNA reads TGCGCCAGCAGCCGTTGGGGGGGGGAAGAGCAGTACTTC.

This clone was seen a single time. The chain is built from TRBV27 and TRBJ2-1; tentatively, D is TRBD2 (6 bases). The CDR3 spans 17 residues. Germline CDR1 and CDR2: MNHEY and SMNVEV (reference sequence). V lost 3 bases and J lost 0, with 15 bases in between. CDR3 in DNA: TGTGCCAGCAGTTTGGGGGACTCCCGGAGCTCCTACAATGAGCAGTTCTTC. This sequence encodes CASSLGDSRSSYNEQFF.

V gene TRBV28 combines with J gene TRBJ2-7; 8 bases align to TRBD1. The germline V gene encodes CDR1 MDHEN and CDR2 SYDVKM. CDR3 length: 13 residues. The ends lost 7 bases at V and 3 bases at J; junction bases unmatched: 5. DNA of the CDR3: TGTGCCAGCACCCTCGGACAGGGCTACGAGCAGTACTTC. Translated, it gives CASTLGQGYEQYF. The complete variable domain, with remaining parts taken from reference TRBV28 and TRBJ2-7, reads DVKVTQSSRYLVKRTGEKVFLECVQDMDHENMFWYRQDPGLGLRLIYFSYDVKMKEKGDIPEGYSVSREKKERFSLILESASTNQTSMYLCASTLGQGYEQYFGPGTRLTVT.

The chain is built from TRBV19 and TRBJ1-2; TRBD1 matches 9 bases. Losses at the gene ends were 6 bases for V and 2 bases for J; bases not matched to a gene: 4. From germline, CDR1 is LNHDA and CDR2 SQIVND (reference sequence). The CDR3 runs 14 residues. CDR3 DNA sequence: TGTGCCAGTAGGGCCGGACAGGGGAACTATGGCTACACCTTC. Amino acid sequence: CASRAGQGNYGYTF.

This clone was detected once. The rearrangement joins TRBV5-4 to TRBJ1-1; D is unclear. The V gene lost 2 bases and the J gene lost 1 base, with 12 bases spanning the gap. The germline gives CDR1 SGHNT, CDR2 YYREEE (reference sequence). The CDR3 sequence is 15 residues long. DNA of the CDR3: TGTGCCAGCAGCTTACCACGGAGCGCGAACACTGAAGCTTTCTTT. Its translation: CASSLPRSANTEAFF. The variable domain in full, with the rest retrieved from reference TRBV5-4 and TRBJ1-1, is ETGVTQSPTHLIKTRGQQVTLRCSSQSGHNTVSWYQQALGQGPQFIFQYYREEENGRGNFPPRFSGLQFPNYSSELNVNALELDDSALYLCASSLPRSANTEAFFGQGTRLTVV.

This chain joins TRBV4-2 and TRBJ2-5, with 12 bases lining up with TRBD2. This CDR3 is 15 amino acids long. V shed 4 bases and J 2 bases; nucleotides not matched to a gene: 2. The V gene's germline CDR1 is LGHNA and CDR2 YNFKEQ. The CDR3: CASSPGTSGQETQYF. In DNA form, the CDR3 reads TGTGCCAGCAGCCCAGGGACTAGCGGGCAAGAGACCCAGTACTTC.

The rearrangement joins TRBV19 to TRBJ2-1; TRBD2 agrees at 7 bases. Germline V CDR1 and CDR2: LNHDA, SQIVND (reference sequence). The junction had 8 bases not matched to a gene; V was cut back by 8 bases and J by 7 bases. This CDR3 spans 13 amino acids. The CDR3 coding sequence is TGTGCCAGTTTCGGCGGGAGTTCTAATGAGCAGTTCTTC. Its translation is CASFGGSSNEQFF.

A few counts support this clone. The CDR3 DNA follows: TGTGCCAGCAGCGTACGGCTAGCGAGAAGCAATGAGCAGTTCTTC. Its translation: CASSVRLARSNEQFF. The rearrangement joins TRBV9 to TRBJ2-1, with a possible D match to TRBD2 (6 bases). There are 15 residues in the CDR3. The V end was cut by 1 base, the J end by 6 bases, with 14 bases between. Germline V gene lookup returns CDR1 SGDLS and CDR2 YYNGEE. Full variable domain (rest looked up from reference TRBV9 and TRBJ2-1): DSGVTQTPKHLITATGQRVTLRCSPRSGDLSVYWYQQSLDQGLQFLIQYYNGEERAKGNILERFSAQQFPDLHSELNLSSLELGDSALYFCASSVRLARSNEQFFGPGTRLTVL.

The gene calls are TRBV11-2 and TRBJ2-1; D is ambiguous. V was clipped by 1 base and J by 11 bases, with 6 bases between them. Germline assignment: CDR1 SGHAT and CDR2 FQNNGV. CDR3 length: 11 amino acids. The CDR3 loop is CASSLGAKQFF. CDR3 bases: TGTGCCAGCAGCTTAGGGGCAAAGCAGTTCTTC.

The chain uses TRBV6-5 and TRBJ2-7; TRBD1 aligns across 7 bases. J lost 3 bases, V lost 6 bases, and 5 bases had no gene match. Germline V gene data show CDR1 as MNHEY and CDR2 as SVGAGI. CDR3 length equals 13 residues. CDR3 in DNA: TGTGCCAGCAGACCATACAGGGGCTACGAGCAGTACTTC. This translates into CASRPYRGYEQYF.

The CDR3 is CAITMDSNYEQYF. The DNA for the CDR3 is TGTGCCATCACCATGGACTCCAACTACGAGCAGTACTTC. The V gene is TRBV10-3, the J gene TRBJ2-7; D possibly corresponds to TRBD2 (5 bases). Looked up from germline, CDR1 is ENHRY and CDR2 is SYGVKD. V was pared by 7 bases and J by 3 bases, with 13 bases between. This CDR3 is 13 amino acids long.